This record looks at one T cell receptor (beta chain) sequence and its context. What it recognizes is unknown. This sample was taken from a study of chemoradiotherapy in HPV16-positive cancers. Study-wide context: Candidate HPV-specific clones and shared TCR motifs came from a couple of HPV16-positive patients.

General study findings and limits: Better recurrence-free survival went with HPV-responsive T-cell expansion in HPV16-positive patients. HPV-specific T cells were functionally defined from only two HPV16-positive patients. Candidate HPV-specific clones and E7-related TCR motifs grew in tumor during treatment.

Sequencing was performed with immunoSEQ multiplex PCR; in TCRdb, only in-frame clones are kept and a portion is missing. The sample has about 22,000 clones; roughly 73% are singletons. The length of the CDR3 is 11 residues. Germline loops: CDR1 DFQATT, CDR2 SNEGSKA (reference sequence). V shed 6 bases, J shed 8 bases, and the junction held 1 base outside the gene matches. The chain links TRBV20-1 to TRBJ2-1; TRBD1 matches at 10 bases. Sampling was conducted from a patient who underwent chemoradiotherapy. The clonotype was recovered from a human donor with HPV-associated anogenital cancer. The CDR3 region has the DNA TGCAGTGCGGGGACAGGGGATGAGCAGTTCTTC. Translated: CSAGTGDEQFF.